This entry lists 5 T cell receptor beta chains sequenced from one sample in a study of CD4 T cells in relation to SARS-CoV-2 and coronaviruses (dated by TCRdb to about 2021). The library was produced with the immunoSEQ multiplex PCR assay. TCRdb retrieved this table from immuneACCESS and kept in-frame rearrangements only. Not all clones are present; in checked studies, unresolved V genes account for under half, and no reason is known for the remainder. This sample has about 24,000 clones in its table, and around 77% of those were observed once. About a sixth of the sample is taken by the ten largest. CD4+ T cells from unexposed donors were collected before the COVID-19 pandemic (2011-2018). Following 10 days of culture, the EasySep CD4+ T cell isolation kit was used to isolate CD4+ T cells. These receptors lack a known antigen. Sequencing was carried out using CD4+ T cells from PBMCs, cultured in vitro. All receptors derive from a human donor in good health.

DNA of the CDR3: TGTGCCAGCAGTGAAGGGGGACAGCCCCAGCATTTT. It specifies CASSEGGQPQHF. The V and J genes are TRBV2 and TRBJ1-5; D is uncertain. Germline V gene data show CDR1 as SNHLY and CDR2 as FYNNEI. CDR3 length: 12 amino acids. The V gene lost 1 base and the J gene lost 7 bases, with 5 bases spanning the gap.

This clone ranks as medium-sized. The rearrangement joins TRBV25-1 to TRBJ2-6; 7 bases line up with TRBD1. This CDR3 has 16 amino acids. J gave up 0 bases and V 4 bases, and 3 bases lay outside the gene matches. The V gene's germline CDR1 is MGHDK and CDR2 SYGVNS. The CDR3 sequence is CASSATGDSGANVLTF. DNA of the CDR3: TGTGCCAGCAGTGCCACAGGGGACTCTGGGGCCAACGTCCTGACTTTC.

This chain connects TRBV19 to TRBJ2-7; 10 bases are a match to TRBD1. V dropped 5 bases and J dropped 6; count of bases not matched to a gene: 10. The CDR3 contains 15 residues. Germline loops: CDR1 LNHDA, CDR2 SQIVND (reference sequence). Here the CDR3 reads CASSDDRGHQGEQYF. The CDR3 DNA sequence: TGTGCCAGTAGTGACGACAGGGGGCATCAAGGCGAGCAGTACTTC.

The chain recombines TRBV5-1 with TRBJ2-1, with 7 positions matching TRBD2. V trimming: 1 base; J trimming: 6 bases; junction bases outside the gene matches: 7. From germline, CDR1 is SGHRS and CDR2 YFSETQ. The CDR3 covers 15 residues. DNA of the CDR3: TGCGCCAGCAGCTTGAGGGCGGGAGCCCGCAATGAGCAGTTCTTC. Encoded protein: CASSLRAGARNEQFF.

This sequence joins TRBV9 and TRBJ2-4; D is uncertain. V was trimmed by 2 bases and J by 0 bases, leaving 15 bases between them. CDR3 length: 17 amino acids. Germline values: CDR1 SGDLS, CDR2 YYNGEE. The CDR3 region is CASSVESTPRAKNIQYF. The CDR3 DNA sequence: TGTGCCAGCAGCGTCGAGTCGACCCCGAGAGCCAAAAACATTCAGTACTTC.